This TCR beta chain originates from a study of T cell responses to AZD1222 COVID-19 vaccine. Note on this clone: Its antigen remains unknown.

The CDR3 totals 15 residues. The V and J ends lost 4 bases and 0 bases, in that order; junction bases with no gene match: 2. Per germline, CDR1 SGHNT and CDR2 YYREEE (reference sequence). Overall study results and limits: Scientists sampled the repertoires only once the peak T cell response had passed. Reportedly, close to half of spike-specific TCRs are directed against unmutated variant regions. With dominance at 160-218 and 743-854, vaccine-associated CD4 TCRs spanned spike. Females made up more of the donors, who were largely white British, and clonal diversity may have come out too low.

Assay: immunoSEQ multiplex PCR; the TCRdb copy retains only in-frame clones and omits some. Counted here are 54,000 or so clones, 89% occurring once; the ten biggest clones make up 2%. V gene TRBV5-4 combines with J gene TRBJ2-1; 9 positions agree with TRBD2. Sequenced here: peripheral blood, sampled on day 0 of AZD1222 vaccination. The TCR originated in an adult in good health. The CDR3 DNA reads TGTGCCAGCAGCGCGGGAGGGCCCTCCTACAATGAGCAGTTCTTC. Its translation: CASSAGGPSYNEQFF.